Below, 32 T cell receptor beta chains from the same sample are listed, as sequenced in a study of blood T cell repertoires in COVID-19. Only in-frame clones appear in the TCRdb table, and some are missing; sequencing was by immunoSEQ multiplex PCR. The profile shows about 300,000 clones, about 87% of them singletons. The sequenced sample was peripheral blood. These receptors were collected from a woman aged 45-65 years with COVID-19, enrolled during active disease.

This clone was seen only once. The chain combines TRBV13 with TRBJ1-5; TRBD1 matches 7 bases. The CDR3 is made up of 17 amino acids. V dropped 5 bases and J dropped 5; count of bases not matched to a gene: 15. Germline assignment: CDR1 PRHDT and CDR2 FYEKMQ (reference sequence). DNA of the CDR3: TGTGCCAGCAGCAACACTACAGGGGCCGTTGAAGATCAGCCCCAGCATTTT. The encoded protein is CASSNTTGAVEDQPQHF.

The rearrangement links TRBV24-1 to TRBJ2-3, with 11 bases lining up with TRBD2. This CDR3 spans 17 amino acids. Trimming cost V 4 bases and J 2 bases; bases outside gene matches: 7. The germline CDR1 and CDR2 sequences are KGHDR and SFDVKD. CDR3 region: CATSDPLAGGLTDTQYF. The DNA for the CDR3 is TGTGCCACCAGTGACCCTCTAGCGGGAGGCCTCACAGATACGCAGTATTTT.

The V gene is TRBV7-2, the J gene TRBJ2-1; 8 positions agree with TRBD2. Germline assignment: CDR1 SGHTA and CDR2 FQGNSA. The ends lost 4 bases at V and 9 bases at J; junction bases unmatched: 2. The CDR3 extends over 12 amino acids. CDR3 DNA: TGTGCCAGCAGCTCCACTAGCGGTGAGCAGTTCTTC. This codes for CASSSTSGEQFF.

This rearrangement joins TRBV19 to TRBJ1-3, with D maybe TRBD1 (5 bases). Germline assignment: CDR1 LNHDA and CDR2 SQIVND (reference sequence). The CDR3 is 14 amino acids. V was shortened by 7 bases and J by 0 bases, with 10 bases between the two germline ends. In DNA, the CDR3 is TGTGCCAGTAAGCGGGGACCCTCTGGAAACACCATATATTTT. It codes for CASKRGPSGNTIYF.

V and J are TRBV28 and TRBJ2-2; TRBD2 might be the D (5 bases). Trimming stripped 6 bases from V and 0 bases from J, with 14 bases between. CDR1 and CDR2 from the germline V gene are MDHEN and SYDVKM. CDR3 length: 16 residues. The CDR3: CASRLGSYANTGELFF. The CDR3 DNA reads TGTGCCAGCAGACTAGGCAGCTACGCGAACACCGGGGAGCTGTTTTTT.

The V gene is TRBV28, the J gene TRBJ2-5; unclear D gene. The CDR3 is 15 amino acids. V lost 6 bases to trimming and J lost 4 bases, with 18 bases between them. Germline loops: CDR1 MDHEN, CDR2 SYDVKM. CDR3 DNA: TGTGCCAGCAGCCCTGCAGGTCAATCGCGAGAGACCCAGTACTTC. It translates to CASSPAGQSRETQYF.

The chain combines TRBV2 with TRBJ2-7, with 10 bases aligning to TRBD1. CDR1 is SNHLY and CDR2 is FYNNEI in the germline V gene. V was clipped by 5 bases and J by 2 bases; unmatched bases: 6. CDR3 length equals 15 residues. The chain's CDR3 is CASSSSGTGAYEQYF. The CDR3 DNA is TGTGCCAGCAGTTCCTCCGGGACAGGGGCCTACGAGCAGTACTTC.

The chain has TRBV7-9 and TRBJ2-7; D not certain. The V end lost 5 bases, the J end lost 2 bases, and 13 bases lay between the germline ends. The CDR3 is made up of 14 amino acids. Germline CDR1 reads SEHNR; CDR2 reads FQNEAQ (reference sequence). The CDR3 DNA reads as TGTGCCAGCAGCCTCCTTACTAATACCTACGAGCAGTACTTC. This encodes CASSLLTNTYEQYF.

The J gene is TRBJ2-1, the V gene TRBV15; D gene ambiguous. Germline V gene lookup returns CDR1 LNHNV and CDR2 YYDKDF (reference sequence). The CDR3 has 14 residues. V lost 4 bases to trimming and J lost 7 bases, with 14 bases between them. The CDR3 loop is CATSTGAVNNEQFF. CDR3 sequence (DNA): TGTGCCACCAGCACAGGTGCAGTCAATAATGAGCAGTTCTTC.

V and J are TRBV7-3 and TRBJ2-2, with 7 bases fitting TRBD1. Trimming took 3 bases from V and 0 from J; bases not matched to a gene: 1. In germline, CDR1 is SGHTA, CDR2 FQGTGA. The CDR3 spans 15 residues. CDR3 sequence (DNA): TGTGCCAGCAGCTTGGGACAGTCGAACACCGGGGAGCTGTTTTTT. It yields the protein CASSLGQSNTGELFF.

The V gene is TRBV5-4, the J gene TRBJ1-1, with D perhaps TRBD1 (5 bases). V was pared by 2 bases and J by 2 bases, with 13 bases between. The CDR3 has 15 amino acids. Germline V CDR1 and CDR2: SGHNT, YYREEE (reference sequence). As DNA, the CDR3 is TGTGCCAGCAGCTTTCGGGCGGGGCCTAACACTGAAGCTTTCTTT. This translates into CASSFRAGPNTEAFF.

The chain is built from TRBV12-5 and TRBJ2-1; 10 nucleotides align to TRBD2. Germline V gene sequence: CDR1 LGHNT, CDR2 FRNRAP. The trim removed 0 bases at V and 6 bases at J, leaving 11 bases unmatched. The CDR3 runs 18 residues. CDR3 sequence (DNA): TGTGCTAGTGGTTTGGTAGTACGAGCGGGAGGGCCGGGCAATGAGCAGTTCTTC. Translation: CASGLVVRAGGPGNEQFF.

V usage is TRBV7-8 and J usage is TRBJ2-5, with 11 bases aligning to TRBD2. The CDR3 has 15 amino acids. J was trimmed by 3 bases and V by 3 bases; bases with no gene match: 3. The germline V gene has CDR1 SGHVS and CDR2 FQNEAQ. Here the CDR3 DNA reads TGTGCCAGCAGCTTTAGACTAGCGGGGAAAGAGACCCAGTACTTC. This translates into CASSFRLAGKETQYF.

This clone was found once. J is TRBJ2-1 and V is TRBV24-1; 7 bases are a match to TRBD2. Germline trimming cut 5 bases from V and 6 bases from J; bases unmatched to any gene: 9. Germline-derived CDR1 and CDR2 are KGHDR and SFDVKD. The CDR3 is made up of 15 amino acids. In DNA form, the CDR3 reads TGTGCCACCAGTGGTCAGCGGGATCCCAGCAATGAGCAGTTCTTC. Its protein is CATSGQRDPSNEQFF.

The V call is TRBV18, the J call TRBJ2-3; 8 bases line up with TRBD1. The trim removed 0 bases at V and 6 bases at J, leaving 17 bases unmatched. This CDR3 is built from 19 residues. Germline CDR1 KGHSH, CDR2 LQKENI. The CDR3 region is CASSPPVGQESTRPDTQYF. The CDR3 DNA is TGTGCCAGCTCACCACCAGTGGGACAGGAAAGTACTCGTCCGGATACGCAGTATTTT.

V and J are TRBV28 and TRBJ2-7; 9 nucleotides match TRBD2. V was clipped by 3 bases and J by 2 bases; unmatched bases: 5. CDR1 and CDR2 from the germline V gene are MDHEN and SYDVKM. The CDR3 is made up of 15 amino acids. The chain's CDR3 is CASSFETSGTYEQYF. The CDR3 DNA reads TGTGCCAGCAGTTTCGAGACTAGCGGAACCTACGAGCAGTACTTC.

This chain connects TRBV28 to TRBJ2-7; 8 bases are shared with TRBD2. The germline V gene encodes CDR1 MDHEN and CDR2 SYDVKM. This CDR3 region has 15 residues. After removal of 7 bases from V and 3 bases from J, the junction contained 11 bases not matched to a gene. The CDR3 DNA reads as TGTGCCAGCACCCCCCACTACAGCGGGGGCTACGAGCAGTACTTC. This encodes CASTPHYSGGYEQYF.

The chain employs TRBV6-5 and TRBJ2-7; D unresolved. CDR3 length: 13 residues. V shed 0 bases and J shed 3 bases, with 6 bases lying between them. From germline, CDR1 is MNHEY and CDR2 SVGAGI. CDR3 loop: CASSYSSDYEQYF. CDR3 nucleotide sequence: TGTGCCAGCAGTTACTCGAGTGACTACGAGCAGTACTTC.

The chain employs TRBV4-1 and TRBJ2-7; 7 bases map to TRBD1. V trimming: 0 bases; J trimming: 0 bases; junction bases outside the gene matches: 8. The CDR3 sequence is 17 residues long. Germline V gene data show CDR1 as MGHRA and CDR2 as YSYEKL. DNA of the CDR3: TGCGCCAGCAGCCAAGATTTCCTTGGGACAGACTCCTACGAGCAGTACTTC. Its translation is CASSQDFLGTDSYEQYF.

The CDR3 is CSASVVNEQFF. CDR3 bases: TGCAGTGCTAGTGTAGTGAATGAGCAGTTCTTC. V is TRBV20-1 and J is TRBJ2-1, with D uncertain. From germline, CDR1 is DFQATT and CDR2 SNEGSKA (reference sequence). This CDR3 comprises 11 residues. V was cut by 3 bases and J by 7 bases, with 7 bases left in between.

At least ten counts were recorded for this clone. CDR3 nucleotide sequence: TGTGCCAGCAGCTTAAAGCTAGCTGCCTACGAGCAGTACTTC. This gives the protein CASSLKLAAYEQYF. V is TRBV11-3 and J is TRBJ2-7, with a possible D match to TRBD2 (5 bases). This CDR3 contains 14 residues. Germline V gene sequence: CDR1 SGHNT, CDR2 YENEEA. Trimming stripped 2 bases from V and 2 bases from J, with 10 bases between.

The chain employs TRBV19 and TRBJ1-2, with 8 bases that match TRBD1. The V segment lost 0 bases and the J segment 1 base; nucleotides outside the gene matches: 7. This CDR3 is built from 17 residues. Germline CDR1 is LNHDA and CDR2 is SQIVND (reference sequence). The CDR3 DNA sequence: TGTGCCAGTAGTATAGAAGGTGGGACAGGATTTAACTATGGCTACACCTTC. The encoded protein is CASSIEGGTGFNYGYTF. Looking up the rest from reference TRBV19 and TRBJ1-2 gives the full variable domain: DGGITQSPKYLFRKEGQNVTLSCEQNLNHDAMYWYRQDPGQGLRLIYYSQIVNDFQKGDIAEGYSVSREKKESFPLTVTSAQKNPTAFYLCASSIEGGTGFNYGYTFGSGTRLTVV.

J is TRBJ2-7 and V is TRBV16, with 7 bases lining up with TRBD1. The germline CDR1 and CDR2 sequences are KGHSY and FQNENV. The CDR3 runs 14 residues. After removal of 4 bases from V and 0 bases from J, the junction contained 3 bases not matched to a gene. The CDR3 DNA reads TGTGCCAGCAGCCCGGACAGGCGCTCCTACGAGCAGTACTTC. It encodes CASSPDRRSYEQYF.

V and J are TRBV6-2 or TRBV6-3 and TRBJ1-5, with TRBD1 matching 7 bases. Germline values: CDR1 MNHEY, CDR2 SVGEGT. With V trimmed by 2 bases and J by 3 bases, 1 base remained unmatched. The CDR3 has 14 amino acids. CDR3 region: CASSYGQVNQPQHF. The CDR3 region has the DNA TGTGCCAGCAGTTACGGACAGGTCAATCAGCCCCAGCATTTT.

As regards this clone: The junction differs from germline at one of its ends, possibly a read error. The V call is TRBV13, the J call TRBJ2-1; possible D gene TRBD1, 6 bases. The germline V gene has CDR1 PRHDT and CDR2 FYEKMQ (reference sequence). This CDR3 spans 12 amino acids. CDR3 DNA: TGTGCCAGCAGCGGACAGTACAATGGGCAGTTCTTC. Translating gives CASSGQYNGQFF.

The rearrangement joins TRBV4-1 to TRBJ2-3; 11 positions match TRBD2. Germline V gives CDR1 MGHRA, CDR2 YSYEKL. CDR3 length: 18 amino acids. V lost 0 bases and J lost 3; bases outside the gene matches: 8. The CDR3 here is CASSQDSLTSGMTDTQYF. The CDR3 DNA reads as TGCGCCAGCAGCCAAGATTCCCTGACTAGCGGGATGACAGATACGCAGTATTTT.

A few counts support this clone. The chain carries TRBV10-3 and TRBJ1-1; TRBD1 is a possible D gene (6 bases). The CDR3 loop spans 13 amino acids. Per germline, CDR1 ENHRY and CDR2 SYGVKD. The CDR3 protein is CATRGAGITEAFF. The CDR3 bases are TGTGCGACACGGGGGGCGGGGATCACTGAAGCTTTCTTT.

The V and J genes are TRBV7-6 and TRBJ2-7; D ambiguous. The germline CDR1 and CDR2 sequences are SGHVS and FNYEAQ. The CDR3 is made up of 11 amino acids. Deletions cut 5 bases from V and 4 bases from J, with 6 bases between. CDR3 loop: CASSAEYEQYF. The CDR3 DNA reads TGTGCCAGCAGCGCAGAATACGAGCAGTACTTC.

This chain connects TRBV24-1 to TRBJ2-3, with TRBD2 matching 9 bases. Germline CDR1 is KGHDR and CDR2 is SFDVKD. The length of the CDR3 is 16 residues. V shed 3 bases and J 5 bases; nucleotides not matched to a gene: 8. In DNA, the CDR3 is TGTGCCACCAGTGATCCTACAGCGGGAGGCAGAGATACGCAGTATTTT. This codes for CATSDPTAGGRDTQYF.

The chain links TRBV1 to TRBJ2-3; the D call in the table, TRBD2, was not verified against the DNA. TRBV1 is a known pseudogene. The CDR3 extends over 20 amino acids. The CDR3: CTSSQGKPPLAGFLTDTQYF. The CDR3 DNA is TGCACCAGCAGCCAAGGTAAGCCCCCGCTAGCGGGCTTCCTCACAGATACGCAGTATTTT.

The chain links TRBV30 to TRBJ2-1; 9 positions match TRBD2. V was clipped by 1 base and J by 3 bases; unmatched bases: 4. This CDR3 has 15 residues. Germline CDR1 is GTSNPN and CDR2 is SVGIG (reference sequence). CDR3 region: CAWSGDSGSYNEQFF. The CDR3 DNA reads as TGTGCCTGGAGTGGGGATAGCGGGAGCTACAATGAGCAGTTCTTC.

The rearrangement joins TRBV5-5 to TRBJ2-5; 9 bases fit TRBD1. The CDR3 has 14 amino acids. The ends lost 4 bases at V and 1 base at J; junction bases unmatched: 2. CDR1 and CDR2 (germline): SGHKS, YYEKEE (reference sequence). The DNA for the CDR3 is TGTGCCAGCAGCAACAGGGGGCTCCAAGAGACCCAGTACTTC. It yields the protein CASSNRGLQETQYF.